The present TCR beta chain was sequenced within a study of blood T cell repertoires in COVID-19. Study summary: Specimens from acute and convalescent COVID-19 originated in the United States, Italy and Spain. T cells, B-cell-depleted T cells, or PBMCs supplied cDNA or gDNA.

This clone was counted between two and nine times. Those enrolled in Seattle joined during active infection and were followed longitudinally afterward. Authors' methods: Amplification of reference gene primers was used by the study to estimate nucleated cell counts. Sequencing was performed with immunoSEQ multiplex PCR; in TCRdb, only in-frame clones are kept and a portion is missing. The DNA gave D and trimming, while V, J and clone size come from that table. In the table there are some 120,000 clones, roughly four fifths of which are singletons. Germline values: CDR1 SGDLS, CDR2 YYNGEE. V lost 4 bases and J lost 0; bases outside the gene matches: 4. The CDR3 contains 15 residues.

The V call is TRBV9, the J call TRBJ1-5, with 7 bases aligning to TRBD1. Sequencing used peripheral blood. The TCR was taken from a man in his thirties or forties with COVID-19, enrolled during active disease. CDR3 nucleotide sequence: TGTGCCAGCAGCCCGGGGACAGCTAGCAATCAGCCCCAGCATTTT. Translation gives CASSPGTASNQPQHF.